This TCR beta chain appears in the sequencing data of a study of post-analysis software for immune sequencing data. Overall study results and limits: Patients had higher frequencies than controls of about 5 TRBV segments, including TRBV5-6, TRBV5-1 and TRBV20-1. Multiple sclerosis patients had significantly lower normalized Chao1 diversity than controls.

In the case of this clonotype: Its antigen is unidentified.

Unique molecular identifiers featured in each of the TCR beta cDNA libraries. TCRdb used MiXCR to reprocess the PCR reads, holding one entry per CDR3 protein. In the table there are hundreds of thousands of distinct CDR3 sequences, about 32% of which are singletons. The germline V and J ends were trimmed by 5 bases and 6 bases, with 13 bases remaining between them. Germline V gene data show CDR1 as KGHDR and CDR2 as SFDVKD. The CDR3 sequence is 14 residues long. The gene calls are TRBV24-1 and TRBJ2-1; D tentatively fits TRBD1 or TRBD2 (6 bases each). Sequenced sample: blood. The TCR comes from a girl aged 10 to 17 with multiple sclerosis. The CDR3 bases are TGTGCCACCAGTGGTTTCGGGGGCCCCAATGAGCAGTTCTTC. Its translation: CATSGFGGPNEQFF.